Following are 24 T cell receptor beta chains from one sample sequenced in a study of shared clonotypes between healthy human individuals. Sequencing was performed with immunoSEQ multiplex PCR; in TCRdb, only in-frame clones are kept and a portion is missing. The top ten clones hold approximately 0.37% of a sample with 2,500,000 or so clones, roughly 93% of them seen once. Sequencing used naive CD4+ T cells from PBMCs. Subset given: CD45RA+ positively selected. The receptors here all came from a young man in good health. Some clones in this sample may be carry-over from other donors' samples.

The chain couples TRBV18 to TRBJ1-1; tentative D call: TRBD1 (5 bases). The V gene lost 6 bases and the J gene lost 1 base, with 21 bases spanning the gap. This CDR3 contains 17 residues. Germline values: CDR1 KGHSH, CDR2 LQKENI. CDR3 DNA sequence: TGTGCCAGCTCCTCCCGGGTTGGGGACGGTGCGAACACTGAAGCTTTCTTT. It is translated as CASSSRVGDGANTEAFF.

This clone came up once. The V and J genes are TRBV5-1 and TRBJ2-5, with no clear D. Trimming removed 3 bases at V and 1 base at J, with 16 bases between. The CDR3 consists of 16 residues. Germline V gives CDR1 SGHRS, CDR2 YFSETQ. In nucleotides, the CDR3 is TGCGCCAGCAGCTCCCTCTTAAGCGCAATCCAAGAGACCCAGTACTTC. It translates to CASSSLLSAIQETQYF.

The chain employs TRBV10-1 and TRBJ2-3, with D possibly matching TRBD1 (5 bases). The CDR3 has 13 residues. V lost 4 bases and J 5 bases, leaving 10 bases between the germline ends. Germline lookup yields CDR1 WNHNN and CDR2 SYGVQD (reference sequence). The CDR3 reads CASSGQGLDTQYF. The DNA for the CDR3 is TGCGCCAGCAGTGGCCAGGGATTAGATACGCAGTATTTT.

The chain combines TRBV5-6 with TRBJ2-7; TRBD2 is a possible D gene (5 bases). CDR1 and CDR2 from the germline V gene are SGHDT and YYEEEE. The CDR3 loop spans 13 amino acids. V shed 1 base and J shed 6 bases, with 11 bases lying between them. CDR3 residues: CASSLRSRAEQYF. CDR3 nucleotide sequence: TGTGCCAGCAGCTTGCGTTCGAGGGCCGAGCAGTACTTC.

The DNA of the CDR3 is TGTGCCAGCAAGACGGACAGGTGGGGCTTCTACGAGCAGTACTTC. It codes for CASKTDRWGFYEQYF. The chain carries TRBV27 and TRBJ2-7; 7 nucleotides align to TRBD1. The CDR3 sequence is 15 residues long. Per germline, CDR1 MNHEY and CDR2 SMNVEV (reference sequence). The trim removed 7 bases at V and 3 bases at J, leaving 12 bases unmatched.

The DNA of the CDR3 is TGTGCCAGCAGTCCCAGGGGAATAAGGTACGAGCAGTACTTC. Its translation: CASSPRGIRYEQYF. The genes are TRBV6-1 and TRBJ2-7; a weak D match, TRBD1 (6 bases). This CDR3 is 14 amino acids long. V was trimmed by 5 bases and J by 4 bases, leaving 15 bases between them. CDR1 and CDR2 from the germline V gene are MNHNS and SASEGT.

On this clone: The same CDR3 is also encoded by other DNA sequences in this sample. The DNA of the CDR3 is TGTGCCAGCCGACAGGGGGCCTACGAGCAGTACTTC. Protein product: CASRQGAYEQYF. This chain joins TRBV2 and TRBJ2-7, with 9 bases aligning to TRBD1. With 8 bases clipped from V and 2 bases from J, the junction kept 1 base outside the gene matches. The CDR3 sequence is 12 residues long. Germline V gene data show CDR1 as SNHLY and CDR2 as FYNNEI.

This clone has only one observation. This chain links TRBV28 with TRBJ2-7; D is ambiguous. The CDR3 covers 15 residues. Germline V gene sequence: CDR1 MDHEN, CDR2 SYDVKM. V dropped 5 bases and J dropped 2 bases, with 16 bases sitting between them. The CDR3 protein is CASSPLWWNPYEQYF. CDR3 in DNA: TGTGCCAGCAGTCCCCTTTGGTGGAACCCCTACGAGCAGTACTTC.

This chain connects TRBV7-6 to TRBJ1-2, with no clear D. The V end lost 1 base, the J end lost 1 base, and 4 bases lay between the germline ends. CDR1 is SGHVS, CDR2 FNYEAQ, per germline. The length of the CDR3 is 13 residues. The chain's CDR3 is CASSLEGNYGYTF. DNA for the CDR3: TGTGCCAGCAGCTTAGAGGGTAACTATGGCTACACCTTC. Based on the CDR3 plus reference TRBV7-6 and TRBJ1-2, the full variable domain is GAGVSQSPRYKVTKRGQDVALRCDPISGHVSLYWYRQALGQGPEFLTYFNYEAQQDKSGLPNDRFSAERPEGSISTLTIQRTEQRDSAMYRCASSLEGNYGYTFGSGTRLTVV.

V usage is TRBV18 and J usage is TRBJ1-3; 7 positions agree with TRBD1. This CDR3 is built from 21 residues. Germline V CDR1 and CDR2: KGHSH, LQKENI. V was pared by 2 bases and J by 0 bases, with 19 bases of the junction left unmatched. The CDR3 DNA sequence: TGTGCCAGCTCACCATCGAACGGCCAGCGGCGAGACAGGGACTCTGGAAACACCATATATTTT. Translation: CASSPSNGQRRDRDSGNTIYF.

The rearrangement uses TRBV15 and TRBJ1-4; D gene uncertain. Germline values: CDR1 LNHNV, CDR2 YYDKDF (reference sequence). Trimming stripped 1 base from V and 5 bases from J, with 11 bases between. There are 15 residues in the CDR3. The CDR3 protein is CATSRARGENEKLFF. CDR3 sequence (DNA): TGTGCCACCAGCAGAGCCCGCGGGGAGAATGAAAAACTGTTTTTT.

In nucleotides, the CDR3 is TGTGCCAGCAGCCAGGACATTGCTAATGAAAAACTGTTTTTT. This sequence encodes CASSQDIANEKLFF. This rearrangement joins TRBV4-2 to TRBJ1-4, with a weak D call TRBD1 (5 bases). Germline V gene data show CDR1 as LGHNA and CDR2 as YNFKEQ. The V end was cut by 3 bases, the J end by 3 bases, with 8 bases between. The CDR3 is 14 amino acids.

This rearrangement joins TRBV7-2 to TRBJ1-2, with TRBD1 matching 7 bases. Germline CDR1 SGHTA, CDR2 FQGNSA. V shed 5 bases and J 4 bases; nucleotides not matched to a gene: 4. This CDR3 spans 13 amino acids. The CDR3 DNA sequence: TGTGCCAGCAGCCGACAGGGTGCCTATGGCTACACCTTC. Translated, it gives CASSRQGAYGYTF.

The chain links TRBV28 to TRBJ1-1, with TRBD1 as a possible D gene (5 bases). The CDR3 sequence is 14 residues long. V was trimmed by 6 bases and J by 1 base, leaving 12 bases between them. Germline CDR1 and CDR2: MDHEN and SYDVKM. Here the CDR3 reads CASSWGLGNTEAFF. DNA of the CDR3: TGTGCCAGCAGCTGGGGCCTGGGGAACACTGAAGCTTTCTTT.

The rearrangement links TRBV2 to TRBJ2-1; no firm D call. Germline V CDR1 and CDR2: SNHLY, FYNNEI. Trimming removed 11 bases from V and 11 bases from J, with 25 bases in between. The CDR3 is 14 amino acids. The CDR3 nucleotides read TGTGCCGGCGGCGAGACTGGGTCCGGAAATAAGCAGTTCTTC. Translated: CAGGETGSGNKQFF.

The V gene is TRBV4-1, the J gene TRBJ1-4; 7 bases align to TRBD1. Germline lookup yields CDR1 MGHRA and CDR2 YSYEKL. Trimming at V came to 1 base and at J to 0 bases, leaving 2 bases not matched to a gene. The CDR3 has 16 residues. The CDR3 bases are TGCGCCAGCAGCCAAGGAGGGGGCCCAACTAATGAAAAACTGTTTTTT. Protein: CASSQGGGPTNEKLFF.

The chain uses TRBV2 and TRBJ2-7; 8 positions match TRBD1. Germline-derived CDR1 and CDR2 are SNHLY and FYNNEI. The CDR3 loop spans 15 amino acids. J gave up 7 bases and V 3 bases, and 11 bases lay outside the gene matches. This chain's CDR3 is CASSEGSGGFREQYF. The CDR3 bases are TGTGCCAGCAGTGAGGGGTCAGGGGGCTTCAGAGAGCAGTACTTC.

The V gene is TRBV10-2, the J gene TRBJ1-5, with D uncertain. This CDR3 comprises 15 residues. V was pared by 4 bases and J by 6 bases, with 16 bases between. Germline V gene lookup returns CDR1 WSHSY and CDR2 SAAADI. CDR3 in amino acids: CASSGSGEGGQPQHF. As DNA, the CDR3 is TGCGCCAGCAGTGGTTCTGGGGAGGGTGGTCAGCCCCAGCATTTT.

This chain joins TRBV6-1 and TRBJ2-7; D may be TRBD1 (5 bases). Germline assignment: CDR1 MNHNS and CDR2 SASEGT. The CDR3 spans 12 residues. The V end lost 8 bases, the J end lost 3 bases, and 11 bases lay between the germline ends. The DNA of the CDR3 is TGTGCCAGCTCCAGACAGAGCTACGAGCAGTACTTC. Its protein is CASSRQSYEQYF.

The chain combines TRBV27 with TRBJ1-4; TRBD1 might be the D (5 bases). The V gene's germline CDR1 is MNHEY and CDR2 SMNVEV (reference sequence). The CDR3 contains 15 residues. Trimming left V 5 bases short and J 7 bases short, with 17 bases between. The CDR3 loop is CASSEWGTYLEKLFF. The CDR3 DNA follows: TGTGCCAGCAGTGAATGGGGGACTTACCTTGAAAAACTGTTTTTT.

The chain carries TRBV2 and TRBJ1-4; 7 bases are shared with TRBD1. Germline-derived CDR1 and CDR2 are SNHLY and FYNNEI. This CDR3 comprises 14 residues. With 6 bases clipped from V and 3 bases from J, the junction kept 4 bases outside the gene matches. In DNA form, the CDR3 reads TGTGCCAGCAGAAATACAGGGGCTAATGAAAAACTGTTTTTT. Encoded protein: CASRNTGANEKLFF. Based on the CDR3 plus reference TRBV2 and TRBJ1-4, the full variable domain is EPEVTQTPSHQVTQMGQEVILRCVPISNHLYFYWYRQILGQKVEFLVSFYNNEISEKSEIFDDQFSVERPDGSNFTLKIRSTKLEDSAMYFCASRNTGANEKLFFGSGTQLSVL.

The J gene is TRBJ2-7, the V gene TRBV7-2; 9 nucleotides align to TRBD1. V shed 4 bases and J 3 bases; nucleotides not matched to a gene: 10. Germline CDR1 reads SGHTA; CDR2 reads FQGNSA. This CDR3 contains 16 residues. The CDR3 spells CASSSRPGQGIYEQYF. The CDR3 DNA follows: TGTGCCAGCAGCTCCCGACCGGGACAGGGTATCTACGAGCAGTACTTC.

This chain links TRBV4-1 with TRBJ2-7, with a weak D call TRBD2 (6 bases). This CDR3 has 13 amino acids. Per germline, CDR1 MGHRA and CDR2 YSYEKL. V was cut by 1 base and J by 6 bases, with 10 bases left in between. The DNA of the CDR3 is TGCGCCAGCAGCCAAGCGGGGAGGTCCGAGCAGTACTTC. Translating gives CASSQAGRSEQYF.

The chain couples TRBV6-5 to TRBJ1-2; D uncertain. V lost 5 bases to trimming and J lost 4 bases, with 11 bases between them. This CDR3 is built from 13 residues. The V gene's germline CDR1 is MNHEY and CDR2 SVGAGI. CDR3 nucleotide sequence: TGTGCCAGCAGTCCGAGGGATGGCTATGGCTACACCTTC. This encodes CASSPRDGYGYTF.